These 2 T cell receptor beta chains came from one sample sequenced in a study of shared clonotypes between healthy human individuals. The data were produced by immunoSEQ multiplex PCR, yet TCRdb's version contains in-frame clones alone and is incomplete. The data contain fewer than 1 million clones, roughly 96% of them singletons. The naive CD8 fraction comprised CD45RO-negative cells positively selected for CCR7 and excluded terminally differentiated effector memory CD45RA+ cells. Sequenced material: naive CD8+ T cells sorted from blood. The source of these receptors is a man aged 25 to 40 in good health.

The CDR3 DNA is TGTGCCAGCAGCCTCCCGGGGGGCGAAGCTTTCTTT. Amino acids: CASSLPGGEAFF. This chain uses TRBV27 with TRBJ1-1, with D perhaps TRBD1 (6 bases). V lost 6 bases and J 8 bases, leaving 13 bases between the germline ends. The CDR3 runs to 12 residues. Per the germline V gene, CDR1 is MNHEY and CDR2 is SMNVEV (reference sequence).

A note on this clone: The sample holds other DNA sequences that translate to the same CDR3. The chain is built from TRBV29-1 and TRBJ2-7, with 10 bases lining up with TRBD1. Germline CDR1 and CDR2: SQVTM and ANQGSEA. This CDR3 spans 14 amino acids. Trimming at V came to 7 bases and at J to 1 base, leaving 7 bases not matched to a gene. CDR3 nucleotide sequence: TGCAGCGCCACCGGGACAGGGGAATCCTACGAGCAGTACTTC. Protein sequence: CSATGTGESYEQYF.